Shown below are 24 T cell receptor beta chains from a single sample sequenced in a study of shared clonotypes between healthy human individuals. Produced via immunoSEQ multiplex PCR; TCRdb's table is partial and in-frame only. The table includes about 2.4 million clones, 93% detected once. The source material was naive CD4+ T cells from PBMCs. As for subset: CD45RA+ positively selected. The receptor source for this set is a man younger than 30 in good health. Some clones in this sample may be carry-over from other donors' samples.

This chain joins TRBV29-1 and TRBJ2-7, with 7 nucleotides matching TRBD2. In germline, CDR1 is SQVTM, CDR2 ANQGSEA. V dropped 7 bases and J dropped 2; count of bases not matched to a gene: 8. CDR3 length: 13 amino acids. This chain's CDR3 is CSARDYPPYEQYF. DNA for the CDR3: TGCAGCGCCCGGGACTACCCACCCTACGAGCAGTACTTC.

The rearrangement uses TRBV28 and TRBJ1-2, with no clear D. Germline lookup yields CDR1 MDHEN and CDR2 SYDVKM. The germline V and J ends were trimmed by 9 bases and 5 bases, with 19 bases remaining between them. This CDR3 has 14 amino acids. In DNA, the CDR3 is TGTGCCAGTGTGGGTATCGGAGCGGAGTATGGCTACACCTTC. It codes for CASVGIGAEYGYTF.

This chain joins TRBV7-2 and TRBJ2-7; maybe TRBD2 (6 bases). The CDR3 covers 13 residues. Trimming cost V 5 bases and J 4 bases, with 12 bases left between them. Germline-derived CDR1 and CDR2 are SGHTA and FQGNSA. CDR3 coding DNA: TGTGCCAGCAGCCCCGGGACTCGTTACGAGCAGTACTTC. It specifies CASSPGTRYEQYF.

This chain connects TRBV19 to TRBJ1-4; D gene unclear. Trimming left V 2 bases short and J 8 bases short, with 12 bases between. Germline assignment: CDR1 LNHDA and CDR2 SQIVND (reference sequence). The CDR3 loop spans 14 amino acids. The CDR3 spells CASSITRGYEKLFF. For the CDR3, the DNA is TGTGCCAGTAGTATAACCCGAGGGTACGAAAAACTGTTTTTT.

The chain is built from TRBV15 and TRBJ1-2; D gene uncertain. CDR3 length: 17 amino acids. Germline V lookup: CDR1 LNHNV, CDR2 YYDKDF (reference sequence). V was cut by 5 bases and J by 3 bases, with 22 bases left in between. CDR3 coding DNA: TGTGCCACCAGCGGACCCACCTTCCTAGACACGTACTATGGCTACACCTTC. Protein: CATSGPTFLDTYYGYTF.

The chain uses TRBV5-1 and TRBJ1-3, with a possible D match to TRBD1 (6 bases). Germline CDR1 SGHRS, CDR2 YFSETQ. V lost 0 bases, J lost 2 bases, and 12 bases lay in between. The CDR3 totals 16 residues. CDR3 sequence: CASSLEGGITGNTIYF. Here the CDR3 DNA reads TGCGCCAGCAGCTTGGAAGGGGGAATAACTGGAAACACCATATATTTT.

This rearrangement joins TRBV5-4 to TRBJ2-7, with D perhaps being TRBD1 or TRBD2 (7 bases each). The CDR3 contains 14 residues. Germline V gene sequence: CDR1 SGHNT, CDR2 YYREEE (reference sequence). Trimming removed 4 bases at V and 7 bases at J, with 18 bases between. The CDR3 DNA is TGTGCCAGCAGCCCAGGGGTGCAGGGGGGGGAGCAGTACTTC. Its protein product is CASSPGVQGGEQYF.

This clone has just one count. The gene calls are TRBV5-1 and TRBJ1-1; D call uncertain. With 4 bases removed from V and 5 bases from J, the gap between germline ends came to 21 bases. The CDR3 consists of 16 residues. Germline lookup yields CDR1 SGHRS and CDR2 YFSETQ. For the CDR3, the DNA is TGCGCCAGCAGCACGGCCGGGCGGGGAGGAAGGACTGAAGCTTTCTTT. Amino acid sequence: CASSTAGRGGRTEAFF.

J is TRBJ2-1 and V is TRBV28; 12 nucleotides align to TRBD1. Germline assignment: CDR1 MDHEN and CDR2 SYDVKM. The junction had 10 bases not matched to a gene; V was cut back by 6 bases and J by 7 bases. The CDR3 sequence is 16 residues long. The CDR3 region is CASSRPGQGALNEQFF. In DNA form, the CDR3 reads TGTGCCAGCAGCCGGCCGGGACAGGGGGCTCTAAATGAGCAGTTCTTC.

The genes are TRBV6-1 and TRBJ1-3; perhaps TRBD1 as D (6 bases). This CDR3 has 11 amino acids. The germline V gene encodes CDR1 MNHNS and CDR2 SASEGT. V was clipped by 6 bases and J by 8 bases, with 8 bases between them. CDR3: CASSQGHTIYF. In DNA form, the CDR3 reads TGTGCCAGCAGCCAGGGGCACACCATATATTTT.

There are a few counts of this clone. Distinct nucleotide sequences in the sample also encode this CDR3. V and J are TRBV5-1 and TRBJ2-7; D is uncertain. V gave up 4 bases and J gave up 1 base, with 3 bases separating them. Germline-derived CDR1 and CDR2 are SGHRS and YFSETQ. The CDR3 runs 11 residues. The DNA for the CDR3 is TGCGCCAGCAGCGGATCCTACGAGCAGTACTTC. It translates to CASSGSYEQYF.

The chain employs TRBV6-5 and TRBJ1-1; TRBD1 matches 7 bases. With 0 bases clipped from V and 3 bases from J, the junction kept 4 bases outside the gene matches. This CDR3 spans 15 amino acids. Germline values: CDR1 MNHEY, CDR2 SVGAGI. This CDR3 reads CASSYSGGRDTEAFF. The CDR3 region has the DNA TGTGCCAGCAGTTACTCAGGGGGCCGGGACACTGAAGCTTTCTTT.

Only one count was recorded for this clone. The V and J genes are TRBV6-1 and TRBJ2-7; D call uncertain. Germline CDR1 reads MNHNS; CDR2 reads SASEGT. This CDR3 comprises 15 residues. V shed 6 bases and J shed 5 bases, with 20 bases lying between them. The CDR3 DNA reads TGTGCCAGCAGGGCTTCCGGGTTCTCGGCCAACGAGCAGTACTTC. Amino acid sequence: CASRASGFSANEQYF.

With respect to this clone: In the same sample, other DNA sequences code for this CDR3. The chain combines TRBV28 with TRBJ2-7, with unresolved D. V was clipped by 3 bases and J by 0 bases, with 3 bases between them. In germline, CDR1 is MDHEN, CDR2 SYDVKM. CDR3 size: 12 residues. The CDR3 spells CASSFLSYEQYF. CDR3 DNA sequence: TGTGCCAGCAGTTTCCTCTCCTACGAGCAGTACTTC.

The V call is TRBV27, the J call TRBJ2-7, with D possibly called TRBD1 or TRBD2 (5 bases each). In germline, CDR1 is MNHEY, CDR2 SMNVEV (reference sequence). This CDR3 is built from 15 residues. The ends were cut back, 3 bases at V and 2 bases at J, with 14 bases in the middle. The CDR3 nucleotides read TGTGCCAGCAGTTTGGGACGGTTTGGAACCTACGAGCAGTACTTC. Amino acid sequence: CASSLGRFGTYEQYF.

The chain employs TRBV9 and TRBJ1-1; tentatively, D is TRBD1 (6 bases). Germline-derived CDR1 and CDR2 are SGDLS and YYNGEE. V was clipped by 3 bases and J by 1 base, with 16 bases between them. There are 16 residues in the CDR3. This CDR3 reads CASSAAPGGRNTEAFF. CDR3 in DNA: TGTGCCAGCAGCGCTGCCCCGGGGGGGCGGAACACTGAAGCTTTCTTT.

The J gene is TRBJ1-2, the V gene TRBV29-1; tentative D call: TRBD1 (5 bases). In germline, CDR1 is SQVTM, CDR2 ANQGSEA. CDR3 length: 14 residues. The V end lost 2 bases, the J end lost 8 bases, and 18 bases lay between the germline ends. The CDR3 DNA reads as TGCAGCGTTGAACAGGAGAGAGGGGTTGGAGGCTACACCTTC. This translates into CSVEQERGVGGYTF.

This clone has only one observation. The V gene is TRBV11-2, the J gene TRBJ2-7; D possibly corresponds to TRBD2 (6 bases). The germline V and J ends were trimmed by 3 bases and 2 bases, with 11 bases remaining between them. CDR3 length equals 14 residues. Germline CDR1 and CDR2: SGHAT and FQNNGV. CDR3 bases: TGTGCCAGCAGCTTGACCGGGAGCGCCTACGAGCAGTACTTC. It yields the protein CASSLTGSAYEQYF.

V is TRBV4-1 and J is TRBJ2-3, with 10 bases identical to TRBD1. The V and J ends lost 2 bases and 4 bases, in that order; junction bases with no gene match: 3. Looked up from germline, CDR1 is MGHRA and CDR2 is YSYEKL. This CDR3 region has 15 residues. The CDR3 here is CASSQQGTGADTQYF. DNA for the CDR3: TGCGCCAGCAGCCAACAAGGGACAGGGGCAGATACGCAGTATTTT.

The chain couples TRBV5-6 to TRBJ2-5; D unresolved. The V and J ends lost 3 bases and 0 bases respectively, with 12 bases between them. Germline CDR1 SGHDT, CDR2 YYEEEE. This CDR3 spans 15 amino acids. The CDR3 protein is CASSSGRSNQETQYF. CDR3 nucleotides: TGTGCCAGCAGCTCCGGGCGGTCTAACCAAGAGACCCAGTACTTC.

The V and J genes are TRBV4-1 and TRBJ1-5; no clear D. CDR3 length: 16 residues. Germline CDR1 MGHRA, CDR2 YSYEKL. Trimming cost V 0 bases and J 4 bases, with 13 bases left between them. The CDR3 nucleotides are TGCGCCAGCAGCCAAGAAAGAGAAGGGCAAAATCAGCCCCAGCATTTT. This encodes CASSQEREGQNQPQHF.

The chain combines TRBV2 with TRBJ1-5, with 7 bases matching TRBD1. J gave up 0 bases and V 3 bases, and 11 bases lay outside the gene matches. The CDR3 runs to 18 residues. CDR1 and CDR2 from the germline V gene are SNHLY and FYNNEI. The CDR3 loop is CASSERGQPPYSNQPQHF. The CDR3 DNA reads as TGTGCCAGCAGTGAGCGGGGACAGCCCCCCTATAGCAATCAGCCCCAGCATTTT.

This clone showed up just once. The V and J genes are TRBV29-1 and TRBJ2-1, with TRBD2 matching over 9 bases. This CDR3 region has 14 residues. CDR1 and CDR2 (germline): SQVTM, ANQGSEA. The ends lost 7 bases at V and 4 bases at J; junction bases unmatched: 8. As DNA, the CDR3 is TGCAGCGGATCGGGACTAGCCGAATACAATGAGCAGTTCTTC. Translating gives CSGSGLAEYNEQFF.

A single count supports this clone. The chain joins TRBV5-4 to TRBJ2-5; TRBD1 agrees at 10 bases. This CDR3 has 16 amino acids. Trimming took 3 bases from V and 2 from J; bases not matched to a gene: 7. Germline V lookup: CDR1 SGHNT, CDR2 YYREEE (reference sequence). The CDR3 sequence is CASSSRQGARQETQYF. Here the CDR3 DNA reads TGTGCCAGCAGCTCTAGACAGGGGGCCCGTCAAGAGACCCAGTACTTC.